This TCR beta chain was retrieved from a study of T cell responses to AZD1222 COVID-19 vaccine (dated by TCRdb to the early 2020s). For the wider study: TCR sequencing was performed for roughly 240 trial participants, of whom about 200 were given two doses of AZD1222 and around 25 were given two doses of MenACWY control vaccine. Enrollment into the trials was organized by age into subgroups of 18-55, 56-69 and 70-plus years, and those subgroups contained roughly 150, 30 and 60 TCR-sequenced participants, respectively.

The CDR3 regions of human TCRbeta chains were analyzed by immunosequencing. In the original analysis: Repertoire TCRs were matched against a reference library of SARS-CoV-2-specific TCRs generated with the MIRA antigen-specificity platform. Breadth meant the fraction of unique TCRs that were SARS-CoV-2-associated, whereas depth meant the fraction of total T cells that were SARS-CoV-2-associated. Using the MIRA data, every spike-specific TCR was mapped to the spike region that the TCR reacted to and assigned to either a CD4 or a CD8 class. Log10-transformed breadth and depth values were compared by one-way ANOVA with Sidak's multiple comparisons tests. In its TCRdb copy, this immuneACCESS table keeps in-frame sequences only and misses some clones. Where compared with another copy, unresolved V genes explain less than half of these, and the others have no known cause. The V and J calls and clone size were taken over from that table, and D and trimming were inferred from the DNA. The sample table records roughly 150,000 clones; about 89% of these occur just once. Together, the top ten hold roughly 9.7% of the sample.

Of note for this clone: Its antigen remains undetermined. Nothing much larger sits one base from this clone, and base qualities are not available.

According to the study, the label for this sample's time point signals: about 28 days (+/-7) after the second vaccine dose. AZD1222 recipients whose second dose came at about 4 weeks and those whose second dose came at about 12 weeks were combined into one group, since spike-specific TCR depth and breadth did not differ between the two schedules. The vaccinee samples were drawn from two UK trials, COV001 and COV002, one of which was a single-blind randomized controlled phase 2/3 trial testing AZD1222 (ChAdOx1 nCoV-19) in healthy adults. For TCRbeta chain sequencing, PBMC samples from trial participants were taken at day 0 and at day 28 after the second dose. What the authors observed across the whole study: CD4 TCRs associated with the vaccine covered the entire spike protein, and the dominant responses were in regions 160-218 and 743-854. In the small 56-69-year group, the increase in depth fell short of significance, most likely because of low power. After two AZD1222 doses, spike-specific TCR breadth and depth were significantly higher than at day 0 and than in MenACWY recipients. Because no day 14 peak-response samples were available, the repertoires could be characterized only after the peak T cell response. Participants were mostly white British, with more females than males. The authors suggested clonal diversity may have been underestimated. Conclusions about previously exposed vaccinees are limited, since just 6 or 7 AZD1222 recipients were seropositive for SARS-CoV-2 at baseline. Reportedly, close to half of the unique spike-specific TCRs recognized epitopes lying outside the regions that are mutated in the B.1.351 and B.1.1.7 variants.

There are 13 amino acids in the CDR3, from cysteine to phenylalanine inclusive. CDR3 DNA only is kept here, 39 bases in frame from base 1. CDR1 is given as LNHDA and CDR2 as SQIVND, both from the germline V gene (reference sequence). The V and J ends are trimmed by 4 bases and 5 bases, leaving 11 bases between them. The sequence came from an adult who received the AZD1222 COVID-19 vaccine. This sample comprised peripheral blood, obtained 28 days after the second AZD1222 dose. The V and J segments used are TRBV19 and TRBJ1-1; TRBD1 is a possible D gene, resting on 5 matching bases. The nucleotides are TGTGCCAGTAGTAGGGGCAGGGCGACTGAAGCTTTCTTT. It codes for CASSRGRATEAFF.